Sequencing of this T cell receptor beta chain was carried out in a study of cytomegalovirus exposure and HLA in healthy donors. Whole-study findings and limits: Confirmation was obtained in vitro that a few CMV-associated chains are specific for CMV antigens. Most of the TCR beta V segments (in an earlier analysis) were productive either about 87% or about 30% of the time. A later analysis by the authors found several of the most significant clusters apparently linked to common viral pathogens.

Use of 60 Vbeta and 13 Jbeta primers characterized the PCR. The assay was immunoSEQ multiplex PCR, and TCRdb's table has in-frame clones only and misses some. The sample has 150,000 to 200,000 clones, 81% seen once. Notes on this clone: The antigen is undetermined. The junction and the germline gene differ at one end; a read error may be behind it.

This CDR3 has 15 amino acids. Germline loops: CDR1 SEHNR, CDR2 FQNEAQ (reference sequence). The chain has TRBV7-9 and TRBJ2-1, with 8 positions matching TRBD2. This sequence originates from a man aged 18-30 years in good health and CMV-seronegative. The sequenced sample consisted of PBMCs. The CDR3 DNA reads as TGTTCCAGCAGCTTTCTCCGGGAGGGCTACAATGAGCAGTTCTTC. It translates to CSSSFLREGYNEQFF.